These 9 T cell receptor beta chains were sequenced from one sample in a study of blood T cells in healthy people across ages. Through a sample-barcoded 5' primer and a J-beta primer mix, a second PCR was run for roughly 6 to 11 cycles. TCRdb reprocessed the 5' RACE reads with MiXCR, giving one entry per CDR3 protein. Among 780,000 or so distinct CDR3 sequences listed, around three fifths were seen once. The specimen was blood. Receptors were obtained from a man aged 40-55 years in good health.

This clonotype was counted only a few times. The chain couples TRBV4-1 to TRBJ2-2, with 7 bases matching TRBD1. This CDR3 region has 13 residues. V was clipped by 2 bases and J by 12 bases; unmatched bases: 6. Per the germline V gene, CDR1 is MGHRA and CDR2 is YSYEKL. The CDR3 reads CASSQPLTGKLFF. For the CDR3, the DNA is TGCGCCAGCAGCCAACCTCTGACAGGGAAGCTGTTTTTT.

The chain combines TRBV7-9 with TRBJ1-2, with D maybe TRBD1 (5 bases). Deletions cut 6 bases from V and 7 bases from J, with 18 bases between. In germline, CDR1 is SEHNR, CDR2 FQNEAQ (reference sequence). The CDR3 totals 14 residues. CDR3 nucleotide sequence: TGTGCCAGCAGGCCCCCTGCAGGGCACTTTGGCTACACCTTC. Protein: CASRPPAGHFGYTF.

This clonotype occurred a few times. The rearrangement joins TRBV12-3 or TRBV12-4 to TRBJ1-2, with D possibly being TRBD1 (5 bases). The CDR3 sequence is 14 residues long. V dropped 6 bases and J dropped 2 bases, with 13 bases sitting between them. The CDR3 DNA reads as TGTGCCAGCAGCTCAAGCAGGGTAAACTATGGCTACACCTTC. This sequence encodes CASSSSRVNYGYTF.

The V gene is TRBV27, the J gene TRBJ2-1, with D possibly called TRBD1 or TRBD2 (5 bases each). The CDR3 is made up of 15 amino acids. Trimming took off 5 bases at V and 2 bases at J, with 13 bases between the two ends. CDR1 is MNHEY and CDR2 is SMNVEV in the germline V gene (reference sequence). The CDR3 nucleotides are TGTGCCAGCAGTCTGGGGACGGACCCCTACAATGAGCAGTTCTTC. Its protein product is CASSLGTDPYNEQFF.

There are a few counts of this clonotype. The chain combines TRBV15 with TRBJ2-3; 8 bases are shared with TRBD2. Germline CDR1 is LNHNV and CDR2 is YYDKDF (reference sequence). The CDR3 is 16 residues long. V trimming: 8 bases; J trimming: 3 bases; junction bases outside the gene matches: 13. The CDR3 sequence: CATLPGASGRTDTQYF. In DNA, the CDR3 is TGTGCCACCCTACCCGGGGCTAGCGGGCGAACAGATACGCAGTATTTT.

V is TRBV27 and J is TRBJ1-1; TRBD1 might be the D (6 bases). This CDR3 is 14 amino acids long. Germline-derived CDR1 and CDR2 are MNHEY and SMNVEV (reference sequence). Between the trimmed V and J ends, which lost 6 bases and 4 bases, there was a span of 15 bases. DNA for the CDR3: TGTGCCAGCAGAATGGACAGATTTTTCACTGAAGCTTTCTTT. Its translation: CASRMDRFFTEAFF.

The rearrangement uses TRBV4-3 and TRBJ1-5; the match to TRBD1 covers 9 bases. The CDR3 is 18 amino acids. Trimming at V came to 4 bases and at J to 3 bases, leaving 13 bases not matched to a gene. Germline values: CDR1 LGHNA, CDR2 YSLEER. The CDR3 region has the DNA TGCGCCAGCAGCCCTCCACTTCGAGGGACAGGGAACAATCAGCCCCAGCATTTT. Its protein product is CASSPPLRGTGNNQPQHF.

The chain uses TRBV7-9 and TRBJ2-3; D perhaps matches TRBD1 (5 bases). Germline lookup yields CDR1 SEHNR and CDR2 FQNEAQ (reference sequence). The CDR3 consists of 15 residues. Trimming cost V 1 base and J 3 bases, with 11 bases left between them. CDR3 nucleotide sequence: TGTGCCAGCAGCTTAGTGTCAGGGTGGACAGATACGCAGTATTTT. Its protein product is CASSLVSGWTDTQYF.

This clonotype was seen repeatedly, ten times or more. The chain employs TRBV27 and TRBJ2-7; no reliable D call. CDR3 length: 12 amino acids. V lost 5 bases to trimming and J lost 2 bases, with 7 bases between them. Germline V gene lookup returns CDR1 MNHEY and CDR2 SMNVEV (reference sequence). The CDR3 protein is CASSPHAYEQYF. CDR3 coding DNA: TGTGCCAGCAGTCCCCACGCCTACGAGCAGTACTTC.